These 29 T cell receptor beta chains came from one sample sequenced in a study of blood T cell repertoires in COVID-19. The repertoire was sequenced with immunoSEQ multiplex PCR; TCRdb's copy has only in-frame clones and lacks some. The sample yields about 480,000 clones, 89% seen once. Material: peripheral blood. The source of these receptors is a man between 18 and 29 years old with COVID-19, enrolled during active disease.

CDR3 DNA: TGTGCCAGCTACATAGTCGGCGGGACTGAAGCTTTCTTT. Translating gives CASYIVGGTEAFF. The chain recombines TRBV12-3 or TRBV12-4 with TRBJ1-1; D not certain. The CDR3 contains 13 residues. The ends were cut back, 8 bases at V and 5 bases at J, with 15 bases in the middle.

This clone turned up a few times. The chain uses TRBV7-6 and TRBJ2-1; perhaps TRBD2 as D (6 bases). V gave up 5 bases and J gave up 0 bases, with 17 bases separating them. Germline CDR1 is SGHVS and CDR2 is FNYEAQ. This CDR3 region has 17 residues. The CDR3 nucleotides read TGTGCCAGCAGCCGGCGCCCCAGGCGGGGCTCCTACAATGAGCAGTTCTTC. This sequence encodes CASSRRPRRGSYNEQFF.

This clone was observed a single time. This chain connects TRBV7-9 to TRBJ1-1; 7 bases agree with TRBD1. Germline-derived CDR1 and CDR2 are SEHNR and FQNEAQ (reference sequence). Losses at the gene ends were 5 bases for V and 4 bases for J; bases not matched to a gene: 4. The CDR3 loop spans 13 amino acids. CDR3 region: CASSPSGGTEAFF. The CDR3 coding sequence is TGTGCCAGCAGCCCCTCAGGGGGCACTGAAGCTTTCTTT.

This sequence joins TRBV5-4 and TRBJ2-2, with 7 bases fitting TRBD2. The J segment lost 6 bases and the V segment lost 2 bases, leaving 4 bases of the junction unmatched. Per the germline V gene, CDR1 is SGHNT and CDR2 is YYREEE (reference sequence). CDR3 length equals 14 residues. The CDR3 DNA is TGTGCCAGCAGCTTTTGGGCGGGGGCCGGGGAGCTGTTTTTT. Translation: CASSFWAGAGELFF.

This clone has a single count. V usage is TRBV29-1 and J usage is TRBJ1-1; no clear D. This CDR3 region has 11 residues. V was cut by 5 bases and J by 7 bases, with 11 bases left in between. CDR1 and CDR2 from the germline V gene are SQVTM and ANQGSEA. The CDR3, as DNA: TGCAGCGTTAAAGTGAGCGTTGAAGCTTTCTTT. Protein product: CSVKVSVEAFF.

This chain links TRBV4-2 with TRBJ1-2; D not resolved. The CDR3 sequence is 14 residues long. Germline CDR1 LGHNA, CDR2 YNFKEQ. The ends were cut back, 1 base at V and 8 bases at J, with 14 bases in the middle. The chain's CDR3 is CASSQVAAAGGYTF. CDR3 bases: TGTGCCAGCAGCCAAGTAGCGGCGGCGGGCGGCTACACCTTC.

This clone was seen only a few times. The CDR3 region has the DNA TGTGCCAGTGGGGCTTTTAGTTCAGATACGCAGTATTTT. Its translation is CASGAFSSDTQYF. The chain uses TRBV27 and TRBJ2-3; a possible D gene is TRBD1 (5 bases). CDR1 MNHEY and CDR2 SMNVEV come from the germline V gene (reference sequence). The CDR3 loop spans 13 amino acids. V was cut by 9 bases and J by 4 bases, with 14 bases left in between.

CDR3 sequence: CASSSGTGGTGELFF. The DNA for the CDR3 is TGTGCCAGCAGCTCCGGGACAGGGGGAACCGGGGAGCTGTTTTTT. The V and J genes are TRBV7-6 and TRBJ2-2, with 11 bases matching TRBD1. CDR3 length: 15 amino acids. The J segment lost 5 bases and the V segment lost 4 bases, leaving 3 bases of the junction unmatched. The germline V gene has CDR1 SGHVS and CDR2 FNYEAQ.

This rearrangement joins TRBV2 to TRBJ2-5, with D hard to call. Deletions cut 0 bases from V and 2 bases from J, with 7 bases between. This CDR3 comprises 14 residues. Per the germline V gene, CDR1 is SNHLY and CDR2 is FYNNEI. The CDR3 protein is CASSEAADQETQYF. The CDR3 coding sequence is TGTGCCAGCAGTGAAGCGGCGGATCAAGAGACCCAGTACTTC.

The chain carries TRBV4-1 and TRBJ1-2; D is possibly TRBD1 (6 bases). The V gene lost 0 bases and the J gene lost 2 bases, with 13 bases spanning the gap. The CDR3 sequence is 16 residues long. In germline, CDR1 is MGHRA, CDR2 YSYEKL. CDR3 residues: CASSQDNGGSNYGYTF. The CDR3 bases are TGCGCCAGCAGCCAAGATAATGGGGGCAGCAACTATGGCTACACCTTC.

This chain links TRBV10-3 with TRBJ2-1; 13 bases line up with TRBD2. CDR1 is ENHRY, CDR2 SYGVKD, per germline. V gave up 4 bases and J gave up 5 bases; unmatched junction bases: 2. There are 15 residues in the CDR3. CDR3 region: CAISGTSGRNNEQFF. The CDR3, as DNA: TGTGCCATCAGTGGGACTAGCGGGAGAAACAATGAGCAGTTCTTC.

Here the CDR3 DNA reads TGTGCCAGCAGCAACCTCGAGGGGGGCACAGATACGCAGTATTTT. Its translation: CASSNLEGGTDTQYF. This chain links TRBV21-1 with TRBJ2-3; no check of the table's D call, TRBD1, against the DNA was made. TRBV21-1 counts as a pseudogene. This CDR3 has 15 residues.

V usage is TRBV7-9 and J usage is TRBJ2-3; D not resolved. Deletions cut 2 bases from V and 4 bases from J, with 10 bases between. Looked up from germline, CDR1 is SEHNR and CDR2 is FQNEAQ (reference sequence). This CDR3 is built from 14 residues. The CDR3 loop reads CASSLRSIPDTQYF. For the CDR3, the DNA is TGTGCCAGCAGCTTACGGTCCATCCCAGATACGCAGTATTTT.

V is TRBV7-9 and J is TRBJ2-5; D not resolved. The CDR3 covers 15 residues. Germline CDR1 and CDR2: SEHNR and FQNEAQ (reference sequence). V lost 1 base, J lost 5 bases, and 14 bases lay in between. The CDR3 region is CASSLGQAPRETQYF. The CDR3 DNA is TGTGCCAGCAGCTTAGGACAAGCCCCAAGGGAGACCCAGTACTTC.

The genes are TRBV11-2 and TRBJ2-7, with unresolved D. The CDR3 is made up of 12 amino acids. V was shortened by 3 bases and J by 9 bases, with 12 bases between the two germline ends. Germline values: CDR1 SGHAT, CDR2 FQNNGV. CDR3 loop: CASSFEFGRQYF. The CDR3 nucleotides are TGTGCCAGCAGCTTCGAATTTGGGCGGCAGTACTTC.

The rearrangement uses TRBV12-3 or TRBV12-4 and TRBJ1-3, with D hard to call. CDR3 size: 12 residues. V was trimmed by 2 bases and J by 4 bases, leaving 3 bases between them. The CDR3 region is CASSLTGNTIYF. The CDR3 nucleotides read TGTGCCAGCAGTTTAACAGGAAACACCATATATTTT.

CDR3 sequence (DNA): TGTGCCAGCAGCACCGGTACGGGCACCGGGGAGCTGTTTTTT. The encoded protein is CASSTGTGTGELFF. The chain joins TRBV11-3 to TRBJ2-2; no firm D call. The CDR3 loop spans 14 amino acids. Trimming removed 5 bases from V and 4 bases from J, with 11 bases in between. From germline, CDR1 is SGHNT and CDR2 YENEEA.

The chain combines TRBV7-2 with TRBJ2-1; maybe TRBD2 (6 bases). This CDR3 is 15 amino acids long. V was clipped by 5 bases and J by 2 bases, with 13 bases between them. Germline assignment: CDR1 SGHTA and CDR2 FQGNSA. For the CDR3, the DNA is TGTGCCAGCAGCGCAGGAGGGTCTCCCTACAATGAGCAGTTCTTC. Its translation: CASSAGGSPYNEQFF. Based on the CDR3 plus reference TRBV7-2 and TRBJ2-1, the full variable domain is GAGVSQSPSNKVTEKGKDVELRCDPISGHTALYWYRQSLGQGLEFLIYFQGNSAPDKSGLPSDRFSAERTGGSVSTLTIQRTQQEDSAVYLCASSAGGSPYNEQFFGPGTRLTVL.

The rearrangement joins TRBV18 to TRBJ2-4; TRBD2 is a possible D gene (6 bases). V was trimmed by 4 bases and J by 0 bases, leaving 13 bases between them. CDR1 is KGHSH, CDR2 LQKENI, per germline. The CDR3 is 16 residues long. The CDR3 spells CASSRGTDLAKNIQYF. CDR3 DNA sequence: TGTGCCAGCTCACGCGGGACCGACTTAGCCAAAAACATTCAGTACTTC. Drawing the rest from reference TRBV18 and TRBJ2-4, the complete variable domain is NAGVMQNPRHLVRRRGQEARLRCSPMKGHSHVYWYRQLPEEGLKFMVYLQKENIIDESGMPKERFSAEFPKEGPSILRIQQVVRGDSAAYFCASSRGTDLAKNIQYFGAGTRLSVL.

The gene calls are TRBV4-1 and TRBJ2-1; a possible D gene is TRBD2 (5 bases). CDR3 size: 17 residues. CDR1 and CDR2 (germline): MGHRA, YSYEKL. The V end was cut by 0 bases, the J end by 4 bases, with 16 bases between. CDR3 protein: CASSQDLTKPLYNEQFF. The CDR3 DNA reads as TGCGCCAGCAGCCAAGATTTGACTAAGCCATTATACAATGAGCAGTTCTTC.

The chain carries TRBV7-9 and TRBJ2-1; D call uncertain. Trimming left V 3 bases short and J 0 bases short, with 6 bases between. The CDR3 is 14 residues long. Germline V gives CDR1 SEHNR, CDR2 FQNEAQ (reference sequence). CDR3 coding DNA: TGTGCCAGCAGCTTTGCCAGCTCCTACAATGAGCAGTTCTTC. Protein: CASSFASSYNEQFF.

The CDR3 loop is CASSPLIPYEQYF. The CDR3 DNA is TGTGCCAGCTCACCCCTAATACCCTACGAGCAGTACTTC. The rearrangement uses TRBV18 and TRBJ2-7; D is ambiguous. Germline V gene lookup returns CDR1 KGHSH and CDR2 LQKENI. Trimming removed 3 bases at V and 2 bases at J, with 8 bases between. The CDR3 has 13 residues.

The rearrangement joins TRBV5-1 to TRBJ2-5; 7 bases agree with TRBD2. CDR3 length: 17 residues. The germline V gene has CDR1 SGHRS and CDR2 YFSETQ. Losses at the gene ends were 0 bases for V and 1 base for J; bases not matched to a gene: 9. The CDR3 is CASSLAGTTPAQETQYF. The CDR3 region has the DNA TGCGCCAGCAGCTTGGCCGGGACTACCCCTGCCCAAGAGACCCAGTACTTC.

This clone was seen only once. This chain connects TRBV29-1 to TRBJ1-1, with D tentatively TRBD1 (5 bases). In germline, CDR1 is SQVTM, CDR2 ANQGSEA. Deletions cut 4 bases from V and 4 bases from J, with 13 bases between. This CDR3 is 13 amino acids long. The CDR3, as DNA: TGCAGCGTTGTCCCGGGGGTCATCACTGAAGCTTTCTTT. Residues: CSVVPGVITEAFF.

V and J are TRBV5-8 and TRBJ1-5; 10 bases are a match to TRBD1. The V and J ends lost 4 bases and 4 bases, in that order; junction bases with no gene match: 8. Germline V gives CDR1 SGHTS, CDR2 YDEGEE. The CDR3 sequence is 16 residues long. CDR3 loop: CASSPWTGGPNQPQHF. The CDR3 bases are TGTGCCAGCAGCCCTTGGACAGGGGGTCCGAATCAGCCCCAGCATTTT.

This clone was observed a few times. This chain joins TRBV4-2 and TRBJ1-6, with 7 bases aligning to TRBD1. The CDR3 spans 16 residues. CDR1 and CDR2 (germline): LGHNA, YNFKEQ. J gave up 7 bases and V 4 bases, and 10 bases lay outside the gene matches. The CDR3 region is CASSPDPRGLNSPLHF. The CDR3 region has the DNA TGTGCCAGCAGCCCTGACCCTAGGGGGCTAAATTCACCCCTCCACTTT.

The rearrangement links TRBV4-1 to TRBJ2-6; 8 nucleotides match TRBD1. This CDR3 is 19 amino acids long. V was clipped by 3 bases and J by 1 base; unmatched bases: 11. CDR1 and CDR2 from the germline V gene are MGHRA and YSYEKL. The chain's CDR3 is CASSQGHGQGSSGANVLTF. Here the CDR3 DNA reads TGCGCCAGCAGCCAGGGGCACGGACAGGGATCGTCTGGGGCCAACGTCCTGACTTTC.

The gene calls are TRBV5-4 and TRBJ2-5, with a possible D match to TRBD2 (6 bases). Trimming pared 5 bases from V and 1 base from J, leaving 12 bases between. Germline V gives CDR1 SGHNT, CDR2 YYREEE (reference sequence). There are 14 residues in the CDR3. Written as DNA, the CDR3 is TGTGCCAGCAGTCGCGGGGTTATCCAAGAGACCCAGTACTTC. Its translation: CASSRGVIQETQYF.

The V and J genes are TRBV7-3 and TRBJ2-5; TRBD2 agrees at 7 bases. There are 15 residues in the CDR3. Germline trimming cut 5 bases from V and 6 bases from J; bases unmatched to any gene: 12. The germline CDR1 and CDR2 sequences are SGHTA and FQGTGA. The CDR3 coding sequence is TGTGCCAGCAGCCCGGGGGGTTTGCGCAGCCAGACCCAGTACTTC. As protein: CASSPGGLRSQTQYF.